These 13 T cell receptor beta chains originate from one sample sequenced in a study of T-cell reconstitution after alpha-beta-depleted transplantation in children. Preparation of the TCRbeta library was carried out with unique molecular identifiers. TCRdb reprocessed the PCR reads with MiXCR, giving one entry per CDR3 protein. Among around 400,000 distinct CDR3 sequences listed, about a tenth were seen once. The sequences come from PBMCs from the stem cell graft donor, collected from the stem cell graft. These receptor sequences come from a human donor who donated a stem cell graft to a child with acute myeloid leukemia.

This chain connects TRBV5-6 to TRBJ2-3; a weak D match, TRBD1 (5 bases). Germline V lookup: CDR1 SGHDT, CDR2 YYEEEE. Trimming cost V 4 bases and J 3 bases, with 9 bases left between them. This CDR3 is built from 13 residues. Here the CDR3 reads CASSQGTTDTQYF. For the CDR3, the DNA is TGTGCCAGCAGCCAGGGTACTACAGATACGCAGTATTTT.

The gene calls are TRBV6-2 or TRBV6-3 and TRBJ2-5; D is unresolved. CDR1 is MNHEY and CDR2 is SVGEGT in the germline V gene. The CDR3 is 13 amino acids. Trimming removed 6 bases from V and 1 base from J, with 9 bases in between. For the CDR3, the DNA is TGTGCCAGCAGGAAAGGAAGCCAAGAGACCCAGTACTTC. Translating gives CASRKGSQETQYF.

This clonotype was observed a few times. The CDR3 bases are TGCGCCAGCAGCCTAGATTCCCTTAACTATGGCTACACCTTC. Its protein product is CASSLDSLNYGYTF. This chain joins TRBV5-1 and TRBJ1-2; D ambiguous. Germline lookup yields CDR1 SGHRS and CDR2 YFSETQ. V was clipped by 4 bases and J by 1 base, with 11 bases between them. The CDR3 extends over 14 amino acids.

This clonotype was observed at least ten times. The chain carries TRBV18 and TRBJ2-7; 9 nucleotides match TRBD1. The CDR3 consists of 13 residues. Trimming took 3 bases from V and 7 from J; bases not matched to a gene: 4. The germline gives CDR1 KGHSH, CDR2 LQKENI. The DNA for the CDR3 is TGTGCCAGCTCACCGGGACAGGGCCTGGAGCAGTACGTC. Translation gives CASSPGQGLEQYV.

Of note for this clonotype: The junction does not match germline at one end; this may be a read error. The V and J genes are TRBV29-1 and TRBJ1-1; TRBD1 is a possible D gene (5 bases). Per germline, CDR1 SQVTM and CDR2 ANQGSEA. The CDR3 runs to 11 residues. Written as DNA, the CDR3 is TGCAGCCTTGAAGACAGTACAGAAGCTTTCTTC. Translating it yields CSLEDSTEAFF.

This clonotype was picked up a small number of times. The J gene is TRBJ1-1, the V gene TRBV7-2, with D maybe TRBD1 (5 bases). Trimming removed 5 bases at V and 4 bases at J, with 14 bases between. Germline CDR1 is SGHTA and CDR2 is FQGNSA. CDR3 length: 14 residues. Here the CDR3 reads CASSPLPGLTEAFF. CDR3 sequence (DNA): TGTGCCAGCAGCCCTTTACCAGGGCTCACTGAAGCTTTCTTT. The full variable domain, with the rest looked up from reference TRBV7-2 and TRBJ1-1, is GAGVSQSPSNKVTEKGKDVELRCDPISGHTALYWYRQSLGQGLEFLIYFQGNSAPDKSGLPSDRFSAERTGGSVSTLTIQRTQQEDSAVYLCASSPLPGLTEAFFGQGTRLTVV.

The chain uses TRBV5-1 and TRBJ2-3, with D possibly being TRBD1 (6 bases). Per the germline V gene, CDR1 is SGHRS and CDR2 is YFSETQ. This CDR3 is built from 16 residues. The V end lost 0 bases, the J end lost 2 bases, and 13 bases lay between the germline ends. The CDR3 DNA follows: TGCGCCAGCAGCTTGGCCAGGGCAGGGGACACAGATACGCAGTATTTT. As protein: CASSLARAGDTDTQYF.

This clonotype was counted only a few times. The chain recombines TRBV3-1 with TRBJ1-1; possible D gene TRBD1, 6 bases. V lost 1 base and J lost 8, with 14 bases in between. The CDR3 contains 14 residues. Germline CDR1 is LGHDT and CDR2 is YNNKEL (reference sequence). The CDR3 sequence: CASSQVDSSSEAFF. The CDR3 DNA reads TGTGCCAGCAGCCAAGTGGACAGCAGTTCGGAAGCTTTCTTT.

This clonotype was found a few times. CDR3 region: CASSFRGVENNEQFF. The CDR3 DNA reads TGTGCCAGCAGTTTTCGTGGGGTAGAAAACAATGAGCAGTTCTTC. J is TRBJ2-1 and V is TRBV12-3 or TRBV12-4, with unresolved D. Between the trimmed V and J ends, which lost 3 bases and 5 bases, there was a span of 14 bases. The CDR3 has 15 residues.

At least ten counts were recorded for this clonotype. The V gene is TRBV7-2, the J gene TRBJ2-5, with 9 bases identical to TRBD2. Germline trimming cut 5 bases from V and 5 bases from J; bases unmatched to any gene: 3. Germline V gives CDR1 SGHTA, CDR2 FQGNSA. The CDR3 sequence is 13 residues long. CDR3 sequence reads: CASSGGGVETQYF. CDR3 in DNA: TGTGCCAGCAGCGGCGGGGGGGTGGAGACCCAGTACTTC.

There are a few counts of this clonotype. The rearrangement joins TRBV5-1 to TRBJ2-1; D perhaps matches TRBD2 (5 bases). Germline CDR1 is SGHRS and CDR2 is YFSETQ. Trimming removed 4 bases at V and 4 bases at J, with 15 bases between. This CDR3 has 15 residues. The CDR3 here is CASSTPRSGYNEQFF. The CDR3 bases are TGCGCCAGCAGCACCCCGCGCTCGGGGTACAATGAGCAGTTCTTC. Complete variable domain (other parts from reference TRBV5-1 and TRBJ2-1): KAGVTQTPRYLIKTRGQQVTLSCSPISGHRSVSWYQQTPGQGLQFLFEYFSETQRNKGNFPGRFSGRQFSNSRSEMNVSTLELGDSALYLCASSTPRSGYNEQFFGPGTRLTVL.

This clonotype was counted a few times. The V call is TRBV12-3 or TRBV12-4, the J call TRBJ2-1; D gene uncertain. The V end lost 7 bases, the J end lost 2 bases, and 12 bases lay between the germline ends. This CDR3 contains 14 residues. The DNA for the CDR3 is TGTGCCAGCACCTCAGGAACCCCCTACAATGAGCAGTTCTTC. Translation gives CASTSGTPYNEQFF.

J is TRBJ2-7 and V is TRBV20-1; TRBD1 is a possible D gene (7 bases). CDR3 size: 14 residues. Germline CDR1 and CDR2: DFQATT and SNEGSKA (reference sequence). DNA for the CDR3: TGCAGCGGGGGAATTGAGGGGGCCGAGGAAGAGCAGTACTTC. It encodes CSGGIEGAEEEQYF.